This T cell receptor beta chain was captured by sequencing in a study of cytomegalovirus exposure and HLA in healthy donors (dated by TCRdb to about 2017). Notes on the research overall: An earlier analysis of roughly 630 of the donors reported approximately 270 Gb of sequence data and some 100 million unique TCR beta sequences from roughly 180 million T cells. Among a few hundred genotyped donors of the cohort, an average of around 240,000 unique TCR beta nucleotide sequences were sequenced per donor, around 20% of them non-productive. The later analysis used no new phenotypic data to find candidate immune exposures, relying instead on TCR beta sequences and their occurrence across donors. The study used immunosequencing to profile the T cell repertoires of 600 to 850 subjects and linked those repertoires to cytomegalovirus serostatus. The genetic ancestry cluster associated with self-reported Caucasian donors included roughly 84% of the approximately 410 genotyped donors. High-throughput TCR immunosequencing, statistical association of individual TCRs with disease status, and machine learning were combined to predict cytomegalovirus infection status. To decide whether each TCR beta V gene segment behaved as functional or pseudogenic, an earlier analysis of some 600 of the donors relied on high-throughput TCR beta sequencing. HLA typing covered class I and class II loci at four-digit resolution. Alongside the repertoire data, information on donor age, sex, ethnicity and CMV serostatus was compiled. Genome-wide SNP genotypes for about three fifths of the roughly 700 donors were used in a later genetic analysis, which treated that subset as a discovery cohort. The study aimed to test whether signatures of past pathogen exposure could be identified by cataloging public T cell receptors. Along with the approximately 650-subject first cohort, a separate validation cohort of over 90 different subjects was used. In a later analysis, previously published TCR beta repertoires from 600 to 850 donors were re-analyzed and high-resolution HLA genotyping was added so that TCR occurrence patterns could be studied. About five DR-DQ haplotypes were treated as single units for association and clustering because of strong linkage in the cohort. An early release covering roughly 600 HLA-typed donors comprised approximately 290 gigabases of sequencing data and some 79 million unique TCR sequences. All discovery cohort repertoires had been generated using a single sequencing platform. The number of typed donors differed by locus: 629-630 for A, B, C, DRB1 and DQB1; approximately 520 for DQA1; 606 for DPA1; and around 450 for DPB1. What the research found in general, with its limitations: In a later analysis, around 17,000 TCR beta sequences were associated with specific HLA alleles at a false discovery rate of 0.05. The earlier analysis of a few hundred of the donors excluded roughly 16 rarely observed V segments, including chromosome 9 orphons, because counts were too low. Presence/absence analyses assumed roughly uniform sequencing depth across donors, an assumption that may not hold. Most TCR sequences were observed very rarely across donors, whereas some public TCRs were present in many individuals. A later analysis found that TCR association rates varied across HLA loci, with DRB1 alleles showing the most associated TCRs and HLA-C alleles the fewest. Because some donors lacked HLA typing at each locus, the association tests relied only on the typed subset. The study gave a list of 150 to 200 TCR beta chains associated with cytomegalovirus. The classifier was reported to diagnose cytomegalovirus status with high specificity and sensitivity in both the original and validation cohorts. Some IMGT-functional V segments, including TRBV6-2 and TRBV6-3, could not be distinguished by the 87-base-pair reads and were therefore excluded. In an earlier analysis of some 500 of the donors, most TCR beta V segments appeared in productive rearrangements about 87% or about 30% of the time, broadly matching IMGT annotations. A cluster of highly shared sequence variants was judged likely to represent a technical artifact of the sequencing pipeline. In this cohort, only TCR beta chains were sequenced, and detectable features were limited by the absence of alpha or paired-chain data. A further reported finding was that TCR beta sequences accurately predicted the HLA-A and HLA-B alleles for most subjects in the first cohort. In a later genetic analysis, fewer N-insertions in productive TCRs were reported among donors in an Asian-associated ancestry cluster than the roughly 700-donor mean. A later analysis found that HLA-associated TCR beta chains were more clonally expanded and had lower generation probabilities than equally common non-associated chains. In vitro tests confirmed that three of the cytomegalovirus-associated TCR beta chains recognize cytomegalovirus antigens. An association between a missense DCLRE1C variant and V-gene and J-gene trimming of TCR beta chains was found in a later genetic analysis and replicated in an independent cohort. When HLA alleles, especially DR and DQ, strongly co-occurred, attributing TCR associations to individual alleles was difficult. Correlated functional status among segregating V segments might reflect linkage disequilibrium, but an unknown experimental factor could not be ruled out. A later analysis reported that several top co-occurrence clusters appeared linked to parvovirus B19, influenza, CMV and Epstein-Barr virus. CMV serostatus was the only immune exposure information available for the cohort. In a later analysis, most CMV-associated TCR beta chains were found to appear HLA-restricted, with HLA associations seemingly driven largely by CMV exposure. According to the authors, the approach could potentially be generalized to other disease states and immunological phenotypes.

Library method: the immunoSEQ multiplex PCR assay. A mixture of 60 forward primers for TCR Vbeta segments and 13 reverse primers for TCR Jbeta segments was used in the multiplex PCR. A multiplex PCR assay on genomic DNA amplified the CDR3 region of rearranged TCR beta genes. The Illumina HiSeq System was used to sequence the amplified TCR beta libraries as 87-base-pair reads. The authors' analysis ran thus. A later analysis counted approximately 84 million unique TCR beta chains across the 640 or so repertoires, and 10 million to 12 million of these chains were shared by at least two donors. Raw reads were error-corrected and collapsed into unique sequences by a nearest-neighbor algorithm in which closely related sequences were merged to remove PCR and sequencing errors. V, D and J gene segments were assigned by aligning CDR3 sequences to IMGT reference sequences. For a sequence to be retained, at least a six-nucleotide match to both a V gene segment and a J gene segment was required. A rearrangement counted as productive if the CDR3 had no stop codons and remained in frame with V and J, and every other rearrangement counted as non-productive. CDR3 was defined according to IMGT convention as the region running from the second conserved V-encoded cysteine to the conserved J-encoded phenylalanine. Sequences without an unambiguous match to a single V gene segment were excluded from the earlier analysis of a few hundred of the donors. An earlier analysis of around 600 of the donors classified V segments as functional when productive rearrangements were above 56.7% and as segregating when the standard deviation between donors was above 5%. A statistical classification framework was developed to diagnose cytomegalovirus status using the catalog of TCR beta chain sequences. In a later analysis, TCR nucleotide sequences were compared against IMGT/GENE-DB human TR gene sequences so that V and J genes could be assigned. A later analysis assigned CDR3 sequences and most-parsimonious VDJ recombination scenarios with the TCRdist pipeline. A later analysis defined each TCR beta chain by its CDR3 amino acid sequence plus V-gene family, and excluded reads lacking a unique V-gene family. In a later analysis, a few hundred highly shared, low-generation-probability nucleotide sequences were removed to address suspected cross-contamination and a sequencing artifact. In a later analysis, a clonal expansion index was calculated for each public chain from normalized within-repertoire ranks of inferred template counts. Generation probabilities in a later analysis came from a VDJ recombination model fitted to out-of-frame rearrangements, and those results were checked against IGoR. A later analysis scored TCR-TCR, TCR-HLA and TCR-CMV co-occurrence with hypergeometric tests, applying a repertoire-size bias correction to TCR pairs. In a later analysis, false discovery rates were estimated by permuting HLA or CMV assignments 20 times. In a later analysis, co-occurring TCRs were grouped with DBSCAN, and TCRdist sequence similarity was added when clustering was performed within HLA-allele-positive subsets. Repertoires with fewer than 30,000 or more than 120,000 public chains, plus five repertoires with anomalous nucleotide sharing, were excluded from co-occurrence clustering. Drawn from immuneACCESS, this table holds only the in-frame rearrangements with V and J called that TCRdb kept. Clones are partly lost; checked studies trace under half to an unresolved V gene and leave the rest unexplained. V, J and clone size are taken as reported in that table, and D and trimming were inferred from the DNA itself. The sample table contains about 200,000 clones; only one count was recorded for roughly 74% of them. 1.5% to 2% of the sample is taken by the ten largest.

The CDR3 holds 16 amino acids from the cysteine to the phenylalanine. This entry keeps only the CDR3 DNA: 48 bases, framed from base 1. V and J are trimmed by 0 bases and 3 bases, and the gene matches miss 8 bases of the junction. Via the germline V gene, CDR1 is SGHRS and CDR2 YFSETQ. Concerning this clone itself: The target of this receptor is not known. No quality values exist for individual bases; no much larger clone is one base distant.

The cohort comprised fewer than 750 healthy bone marrow donors. At the time of sampling, all cohort members were nominally healthy, though unrecorded immune exposures were likely present. The donor was CMV seronegative and belonged to the group of under 400 seronegative cohort members. A peripheral blood sample was provided by each donor, and peripheral blood mononuclear cells were used for TCR beta sequencing. Genomic DNA extraction from the blood cell samples was performed with the Qiagen DNeasy Blood Extraction Kit. Material for sequencing was PBMCs. This clonotype originated in a woman aged 25 to 39 in good health and CMV-seronegative. Rearrangement joined TRBV5-1 to TRBJ2-5; 7 nucleotides in the junction match TRBD2. The nucleotide sequence reads as follows: TGCGCCAGCAGCTTGGAGGGAGGGGCCAAGAAAGAGACCCAGTACTTC. Its protein is CASSLEGGAKKETQYF.